What follows describes a single T cell receptor (beta chain). The target of this receptor is not known. Base-call qualities are not available, and no considerably larger clone is one nucleotide away. For sequencing of the TCRbeta CDR3 region, genomic DNA was extracted from the sorted cells. TCRbeta CDR3 regions were sequenced using the immunoSEQ Assay. Entries here come from immuneACCESS through TCRdb and include only in-frame sequences with V and J called. Some clones fail to appear in such tables; in the studies checked, an unresolved V gene covers under half of the shortfall, and the cause of the remainder is unknown. The sample has around 88,000 clones on record, 92% of them singletons. Around 0.51% of the sample is held by the ten biggest clonotypes. Inclusive of the bounding cysteine and phenylalanine, the CDR3 is 13 residues long. Only the CDR3 portion is preserved as DNA: 39 bases, with reading frame beginning at the first base. V is cut by 4 bases and J by 5 bases, and the space between the germline ends is 9 bases. CDR1 and CDR2, looked up from the germline V gene, are MRHNA and SNTAGT.

The data derive from a study of OX40 agonist ivuxolimab in advanced cancers. Regarding the study in general: Ivuxolimab was a fully human IgG2 agonistic monoclonal antibody targeting the costimulatory receptor OX40 (CD134). Three dose-escalation patients achieved partial responses, one with hepatocellular carcinoma and two with cutaneous melanoma. Prior anti-PD-1, anti-PD-L1 or anti-CTLA-4 therapy was permitted, and 35% to 40% of dose-escalation patients had received checkpoint inhibitors. Peripheral TCRbeta sequencing was intended to test whether TCR sequence diversity was altered and clonal T-cell expansion was caused by ivuxolimab. The paper covers the monotherapy dose-escalation part of the phase I ivuxolimab trial, which included N of about 56 patients. Of the approximately 54 dose-escalation patients, hepatocellular carcinoma was present in approximately 20, melanoma in approximately 15, renal cell carcinoma in 9 and head and neck cancer in 9. Intravenous ivuxolimab was administered to patients every 2 weeks at six dose levels: 0.01, 0.1, 0.3, 1.5, 3 and 10 mg/kg. In the dose-escalation cohort, approximately 80% of patients were male, and the mean age was roughly 60 years with a range of 23 to 79. Broader findings and caveats from the paper: In partial responders in the 0.1-3.0 mg/kg groups, normalized peripheral clonal expansion was found to be among the lowest, especially among CD8+ T cells. On average, CD8+ T cells showed more expanded clones than CD4+ T cells after ivuxolimab. Low levels of normalized T-cell clonal expansion were also seen in some patients who did not respond. The antigen specificity of the peripheral T cells that underwent clonal expansion was not determined. At doses of 0.1 to 3.0 mg/kg, clonal expansion of both CD4+ and CD8+ blood T cells was observed from baseline to week 6.

The trial excluded patients who had a history of autoimmune disease or who were on systemic immunosuppression. Peripheral blood for TCR sequencing was collected from all dose cohorts at baseline, on cycle 4 day 1, and on cycle 7 day 1. The samples were drawn from a first-in-human, open-label, multicenter phase I dose-escalation trial of ivuxolimab. Adults with locally advanced or metastatic melanoma, renal cell, hepatocellular, or head and neck squamous cell carcinoma were enrolled in the trial. Before TCR sequencing, CD4+ and CD8+ T cells were separately sorted from peripheral blood. The specimen comprised CD4+ or CD8+ T cells sorted from blood, sampled in a trial of the OX40 agonist ivuxolimab. This receptor was taken from an adult with an advanced solid tumor such as melanoma, head and neck, liver or kidney cancer. The chain was built from TRBV6-4 and TRBJ2-1; TRBD2 might be the D gene, on 5 matching bases. The DNA sequence is as follows: TGTGCCAGCAGTGTAGGGCGGGACAATGAGCAGTTCTTC. It encodes CASSVGRDNEQFF.